The clone carrying this TCR beta chain was detected once. This entry comes from a study of cytomegalovirus exposure and HLA in healthy donors. The CDR3 loop spans 18 amino acids. The germline CDR1 and CDR2 sequences are LGHNT and FRNRAP. J gave up 4 bases and V 2 bases, and 9 bases lay outside the gene matches. The PCR had 60 Vbeta and 13 Jbeta primers. Some clones are missing from TCRdb's copy, which holds only in-frame ones; the method was immunoSEQ multiplex PCR. The sample lists around 100,000 clones; around 80% were seen once. V gene TRBV12-5 combines with J gene TRBJ2-2; 11 bases are a match to TRBD1. Sequencing used PBMCs. The source is a woman between 18 and 29 years old in good health and CMV-seropositive. CDR3: CASGLWTGGENGTGELFF. DNA of the CDR3: TGTGCTAGTGGTTTGTGGACAGGGGGCGAAAATGGCACCGGGGAGCTGTTTTTT.